This T cell receptor (beta chain) was captured in a study of cytomegalovirus exposure and HLA in healthy donors. 13 Jbeta primers and 60 Vbeta primers were used for the PCR. Authors' processing steps: About 9.9 million of the about 80 million unique TCR beta chains counted in a later analysis were shared. Repertoires were generated with immunoSEQ multiplex PCR, while TCRdb's copy carries only in-frame clones and drops some. V and J calls and clone size are those listed in that table; D and trimming were worked out from the DNA. The table shows about 210,000 clones, with over 65% occurring only once. From germline, CDR1 is SGDLS and CDR2 YYNGEE. V lost 0 bases, J lost 5 bases, and 6 bases stayed unmatched. The CDR3 runs 16 residues. Notes on this clone: Its specificity is not known.

Study results and limitations: There were some public TCRs occurring in many donors, but most TCR sequences were rare. Being productive about 87% or about 30% of the time was typical of most TCR beta V segments in an earlier analysis.

Sequences were obtained from PBMCs. The clonotype was recovered from a man aged 35 to 55 in good health and CMV-seropositive. The chain has TRBV9 and TRBJ2-2, with 8 bases identical to TRBD2. In nucleotides, the CDR3 is TGTGCCAGCAGCGTAGGGAGTAGCGGGATTACCGGGGAGCTGTTTTTT. This gives the protein CASSVGSSGITGELFF.